This entry describes one T cell receptor (beta chain). The CDR3 extends over 14 amino acids. Germline lookup yields CDR1 SGHTA and CDR2 FQGNSA. V was clipped by 5 bases and J by 4 bases, with 14 bases between them. Profiled with immunoSEQ multiplex PCR; TCRdb holds only in-frame clones, not every one. The sample lists roughly 320,000 clones; 85% to 90% were seen once. The data were taken from a study of Ad26.COV2.S vaccination and SARS-CoV-2 variants. Treatment reported: some 19 received Ad26.COV2.S at low or high dose, single or two shots; about 5 received placebo; per-sample allocation not given. Sample collection was performed on day 63 after the first vaccine or placebo injection.

The chain couples TRBV7-2 to TRBJ1-2, with D maybe TRBD1 (6 bases). This TCR derives from a person between 18 and 60 years old who received the Ad26.COV2.S COVID-19 vaccine or a placebo. Source: peripheral blood, taken in a trial of Ad26.COV2.S vaccine versus placebo. CDR3 in DNA: TGTGCCAGCAGCCCGCGGACAGCCATCTATGGCTACACCTTC. This encodes CASSPRTAIYGYTF.